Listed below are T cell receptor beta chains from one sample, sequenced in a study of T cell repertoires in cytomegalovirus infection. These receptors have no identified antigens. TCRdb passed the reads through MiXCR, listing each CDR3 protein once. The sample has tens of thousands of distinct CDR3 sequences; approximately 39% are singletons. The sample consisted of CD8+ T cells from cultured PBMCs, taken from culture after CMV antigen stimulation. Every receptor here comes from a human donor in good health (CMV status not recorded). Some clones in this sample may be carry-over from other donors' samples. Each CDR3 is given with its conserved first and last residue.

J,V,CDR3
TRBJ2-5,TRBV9,CASSPGGRAQETQYF
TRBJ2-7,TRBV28,CASSLRGRGYEQYF
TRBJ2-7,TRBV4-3,CASSQDIVEGLLSYEQYF
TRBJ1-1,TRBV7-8,CASIDRRPGRAPGNTEAFF
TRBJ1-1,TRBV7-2,CASSSSMNTEAFF
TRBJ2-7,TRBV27,CASSTIGFGHLQYF
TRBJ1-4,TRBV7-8,CASSLTRGRGGKLFF
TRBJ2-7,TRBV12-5,CASSRDRSYEQYF
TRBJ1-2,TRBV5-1,CASSFGGGLYGYTF
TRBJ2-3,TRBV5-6,CASSSLTGPGDTQYF
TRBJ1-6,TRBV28,CASRVGGGSYNSPLHF
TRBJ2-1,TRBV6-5,CASKSGLAVNEQFF
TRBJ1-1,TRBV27,CASSLSSRGEAFF
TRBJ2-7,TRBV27,CASSFGASYEQYF
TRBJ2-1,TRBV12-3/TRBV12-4,CASSLASGEQFF
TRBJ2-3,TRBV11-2,CASSLAPDTQYF
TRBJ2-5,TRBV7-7,CASSLDAGLAETQYF